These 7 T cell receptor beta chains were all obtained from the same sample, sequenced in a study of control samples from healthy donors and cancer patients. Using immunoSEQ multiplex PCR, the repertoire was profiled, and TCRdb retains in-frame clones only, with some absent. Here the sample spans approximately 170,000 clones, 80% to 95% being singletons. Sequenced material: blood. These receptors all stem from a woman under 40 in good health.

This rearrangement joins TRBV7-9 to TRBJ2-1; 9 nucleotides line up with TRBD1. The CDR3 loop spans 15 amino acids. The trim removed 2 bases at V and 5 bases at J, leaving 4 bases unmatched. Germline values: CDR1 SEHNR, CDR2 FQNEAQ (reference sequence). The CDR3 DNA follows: TGTGCCAGCAGCTTATCCGGGACAGGGAACAATGAGCAGTTCTTC. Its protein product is CASSLSGTGNNEQFF.

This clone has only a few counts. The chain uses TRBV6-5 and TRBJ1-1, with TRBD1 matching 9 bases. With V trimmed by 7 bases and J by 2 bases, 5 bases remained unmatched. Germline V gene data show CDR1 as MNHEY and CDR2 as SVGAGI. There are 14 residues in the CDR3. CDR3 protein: CASTGQGKNTEAFF. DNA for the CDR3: TGTGCCAGCACCGGACAGGGGAAAAACACTGAAGCTTTCTTT.

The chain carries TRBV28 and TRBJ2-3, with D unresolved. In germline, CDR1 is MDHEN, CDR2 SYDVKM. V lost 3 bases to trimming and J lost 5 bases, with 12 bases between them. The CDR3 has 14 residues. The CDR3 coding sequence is TGTGCCAGCAGTTTCGTCGGCGTGAGAGATACGCAGTATTTT. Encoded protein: CASSFVGVRDTQYF. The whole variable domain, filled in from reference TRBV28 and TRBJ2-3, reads DVKVTQSSRYLVKRTGEKVFLECVQDMDHENMFWYRQDPGLGLRLIYFSYDVKMKEKGDIPEGYSVSREKKERFSLILESASTNQTSMYLCASSFVGVRDTQYFGPGTRLTVL.

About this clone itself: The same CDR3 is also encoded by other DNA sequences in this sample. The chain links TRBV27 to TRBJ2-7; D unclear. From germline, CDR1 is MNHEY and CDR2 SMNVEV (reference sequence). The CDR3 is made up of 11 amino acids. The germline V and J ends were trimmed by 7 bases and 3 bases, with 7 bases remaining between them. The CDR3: CASTSGYEQYF. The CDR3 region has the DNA TGTGCCAGCACCTCCGGCTACGAGCAGTACTTC.

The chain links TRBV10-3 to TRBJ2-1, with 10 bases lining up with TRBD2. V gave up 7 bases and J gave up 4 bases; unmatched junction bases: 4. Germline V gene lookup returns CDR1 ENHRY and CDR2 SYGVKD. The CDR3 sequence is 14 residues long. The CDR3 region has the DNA TGTGCCATCACTCGAGCGGGAGGGTACAATGAGCAGTTCTTC. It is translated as CAITRAGGYNEQFF.

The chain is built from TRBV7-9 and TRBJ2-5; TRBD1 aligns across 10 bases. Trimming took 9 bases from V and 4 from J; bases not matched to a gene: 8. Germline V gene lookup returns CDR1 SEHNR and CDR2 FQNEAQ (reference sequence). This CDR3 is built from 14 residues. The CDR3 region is CASASGQGRETQYF. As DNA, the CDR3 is TGTGCCAGTGCATCGGGACAGGGGCGAGAGACCCAGTACTTC.

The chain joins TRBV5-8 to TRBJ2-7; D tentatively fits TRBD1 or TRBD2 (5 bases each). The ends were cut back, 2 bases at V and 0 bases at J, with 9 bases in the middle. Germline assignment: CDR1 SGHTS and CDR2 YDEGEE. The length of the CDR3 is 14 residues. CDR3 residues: CASSLSGSSYEQYF. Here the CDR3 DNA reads TGTGCCAGCAGCTTATCAGGGAGCTCCTACGAGCAGTACTTC. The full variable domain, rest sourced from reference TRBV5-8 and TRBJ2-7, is EAGVTQSPTHLIKTRGQQATLRCSPISGHTSVYWYQQALGLGLQFLLWYDEGEERNRGNFPPRFSGRQFPNYSSELNVNALELEDSALYLCASSLSGSSYEQYFGPGTRLTVT.